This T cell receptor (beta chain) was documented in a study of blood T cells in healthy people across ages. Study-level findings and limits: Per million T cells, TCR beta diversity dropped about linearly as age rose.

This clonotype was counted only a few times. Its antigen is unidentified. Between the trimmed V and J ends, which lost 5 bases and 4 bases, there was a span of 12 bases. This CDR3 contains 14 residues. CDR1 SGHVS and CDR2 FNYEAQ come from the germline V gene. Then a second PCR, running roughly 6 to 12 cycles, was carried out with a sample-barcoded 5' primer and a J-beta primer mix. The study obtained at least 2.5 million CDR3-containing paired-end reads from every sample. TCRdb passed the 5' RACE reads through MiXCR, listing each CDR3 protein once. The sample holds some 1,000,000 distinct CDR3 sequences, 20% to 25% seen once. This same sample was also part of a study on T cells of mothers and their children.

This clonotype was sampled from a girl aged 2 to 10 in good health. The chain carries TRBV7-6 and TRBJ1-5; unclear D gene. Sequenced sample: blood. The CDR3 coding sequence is TGTGCCAGCAGCGCGCGCCCTACAAATCAGCCCCAGCATTTT. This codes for CASSARPTNQPQHF.